This T cell receptor (beta chain) originates from a study of graft-versus-host responses after intestinal transplantation. Overall study: Transplants were multivisceral, liver-intestinal, or isolated intestinal. Recipients uniformly received anti-thymocyte globulin induction, followed by tacrolimus and steroids for two to four years.

Study observations and caveats: Some GvH clones were seen earlier in gut or blood, suggesting intestinal origin. Peak circulating GvH clone levels tracked with early post-transplant HvG declines.

This CDR3 comprises 17 residues. The V gene's germline CDR1 is MDHEN and CDR2 SYDVKM. Trimming cost V 2 bases and J 5 bases; bases outside gene matches: 8. Regarding this clone: What it recognizes is unknown.

Clones were read by immunoSEQ multiplex PCR, and TCRdb kept only the in-frame ones, dropping some. Of 50,000 to 55,000 clones in the sample, more than 80% were seen once. Here the sequenced sample was unstimulated CD4+ T cells sorted from spleen or lymph node cells, taken before transplant. The genes are TRBV28 and TRBJ2-1, with TRBD1 identical over 11 bases. The TCR originated in a human donor who was the organ donor for an intestinal transplant. CDR3 in DNA: TGTGCCAGCAGTTTAAATCAAGGGACAGGGGGAAACAATGAGCAGTTCTTC. Translating gives CASSLNQGTGGNNEQFF.